These 23 T cell receptor beta chains were all obtained from the same sample, sequenced in a study of CD8+CD57+ T cells in acquired aplastic anemia. Template material for TCR beta VDJ and CDR3 profiling consisted of genomic DNA. Each CDR3 protein gets one entry after TCRdb re-called the reads with MiXCR. This sample carries roughly 130,000 distinct CDR3 sequences, more than 40% of them seen once, and the ten largest clones take roughly 2.5%. Sequenced material: sorted CD4+, CD8+, or CD8+CD57+ T cells (not recorded which) from PBMCs. These TCRs come from a human donor in good health, serving as a control.

The genes are TRBV7-2 and TRBJ2-1; D gene unclear. Trimming left V 1 base short and J 10 bases short, with 8 bases between. CDR3 length equals 12 residues. Germline CDR1 reads SGHTA; CDR2 reads FQGNSA. As DNA, the CDR3 is TGTGCCAGCAGCTTAGGGCCTGGGGAGCAGTTCTTC. It specifies CASSLGPGEQFF.

This clonotype was counted at least ten times. The chain recombines TRBV12-3 or TRBV12-4 with TRBJ1-3; 7 bases align to TRBD1. V dropped 7 bases and J dropped 4; count of bases not matched to a gene: 7. This CDR3 is built from 14 residues. The CDR3 loop is CASTWTGSGNTIYF. The DNA for the CDR3 is TGTGCCAGCACCTGGACAGGTTCAGGAAACACCATATATTTT.

CDR3 loop: CSALEGDTEAFF. CDR3 nucleotides: TGCAGTGCTCTGGAGGGGGACACTGAAGCTTTCTTT. The rearrangement joins TRBV20-1 to TRBJ1-1, with D possibly TRBD1 on 6 matching bases. The length of the CDR3 is 12 residues. Trimming took 5 bases from V and 3 from J, leaving 10 bases between them. The V gene's germline CDR1 is DFQATT and CDR2 SNEGSKA (reference sequence).

This chain links TRBV7-3 with TRBJ2-4, with 7 nucleotides matching TRBD1. The trim removed 0 bases at V and 5 bases at J, leaving 13 bases unmatched. The CDR3 is made up of 18 amino acids. From germline, CDR1 is SGHTA and CDR2 FQGTGA. The CDR3 sequence is CASSLTGRTGADENIQYF. CDR3 bases: TGTGCCAGCAGCTTAACGGGCAGAACAGGGGCCGATGAAAACATTCAGTACTTC.

This clonotype occurred many times. This chain connects TRBV11-2 to TRBJ2-5, with 8 bases identical to TRBD1. V was clipped by 5 bases and J by 5 bases; unmatched bases: 10. This CDR3 has 15 residues. In germline, CDR1 is SGHAT, CDR2 FQNNGV. The CDR3 spells CASSPRTGRLETQYF. DNA for the CDR3: TGTGCCAGCAGCCCTAGGACAGGGCGCTTGGAGACCCAGTACTTC.

For this clonotype: It may be a read error: a sequence one base away is much more abundant. The CDR3 does not end in the conserved phenylalanine or tryptophan, so this is likely a read error. The CDR3 coding sequence is TGTGCCTGGAGCCAGGGACTAGCGGACGAAGAGACCCAGTACCTC. It yields the protein CAWSQGLADEETQYL. The chain is built from TRBV30 and TRBJ2-5; the match to TRBD2 covers 11 bases. J was trimmed by 3 bases and V by 3 bases; bases with no gene match: 6. The CDR3 loop spans 15 amino acids. Germline values: CDR1 GTSNPN, CDR2 SVGIG (reference sequence).

The J gene is TRBJ1-5, the V gene TRBV15, with 7 bases fitting TRBD1. The junction had 3 bases not matched to a gene; V was cut back by 0 bases and J by 4 bases. The CDR3 extends over 15 amino acids. Germline CDR1 is LNHNV and CDR2 is YYDKDF (reference sequence). The CDR3 reads CATSRDPGGNQPQHF. CDR3 nucleotide sequence: TGTGCCACCAGCAGAGATCCAGGGGGAAATCAGCCCCAGCATTTT.

V gene TRBV2 combines with J gene TRBJ1-6; 9 bases are shared with TRBD1. V gave up 4 bases and J gave up 7 bases; unmatched junction bases: 5. Germline values: CDR1 SNHLY, CDR2 FYNNEI. CDR3 length: 15 residues. The CDR3 sequence: CASSVRDRANSPLHF. DNA for the CDR3: TGTGCCAGCAGTGTTCGGGACAGGGCAAATTCACCCCTCCACTTT.

The chain links TRBV19 to TRBJ2-7; D may be TRBD1 or TRBD2 (6 bases each). In germline, CDR1 is LNHDA, CDR2 SQIVND (reference sequence). Trimming removed 8 bases at V and 0 bases at J, with 14 bases between. The CDR3 length is 14 residues. CDR3 sequence: CASATGGGSYEQYF. As DNA, the CDR3 is TGTGCCAGTGCCACTGGAGGGGGCTCCTACGAGCAGTACTTC.

A word on this clonotype: Germline is not matched at one junction end, which may reflect a read error. The rearrangement joins TRBV20-1 to TRBJ1-5, with a possible D match to TRBD1 (5 bases). The CDR3 sequence is 14 residues long. The germline V gene encodes CDR1 DFQATT and CDR2 SNEGSKA (reference sequence). CDR3 residues: CSARDRAGNQSQHF. The CDR3, as DNA: TGCAGTGCTAGAGATCGCGCAGGGAATCAGTCCCAGCATTTC.

This clonotype was counted many times. The V gene is TRBV6-1, the J gene TRBJ1-2, with 9 bases aligning to TRBD1. The CDR3 runs 13 residues. Trimming at V came to 7 bases and at J to 8 bases, leaving 8 bases not matched to a gene. Germline assignment: CDR1 MNHNS and CDR2 SASEGT. CDR3 bases: TGTGCCAGCACGGGACAGGGTGAGGGGGGCTACACCTTC. Its translation is CASTGQGEGGYTF.

This clonotype was seen only once. This chain uses TRBV11-2 with TRBJ2-3, with 10 bases matching TRBD1. V gave up 5 bases and J gave up 5 bases; unmatched junction bases: 1. CDR3 size: 13 residues. Germline V lookup: CDR1 SGHAT, CDR2 FQNNGV. The CDR3 DNA reads TGTGCCAGCAGCGGGACAGGGGAAGATACGCAGTATTTT. It translates to CASSGTGEDTQYF.

This chain links TRBV5-1 with TRBJ2-3; D ambiguous. This CDR3 has 14 residues. Trimming took off 6 bases at V and 6 bases at J, with 17 bases between the two ends. Germline V gene sequence: CDR1 SGHRS, CDR2 YFSETQ. The CDR3 DNA is TGCGCCAGCATTTTAGGGCAGCTCCCGGATACGCAGTATTTT. Translation gives CASILGQLPDTQYF.

V and J are TRBV7-9 and TRBJ1-2; D not certain. CDR1 and CDR2 (germline): SEHNR, FQNEAQ (reference sequence). The CDR3 totals 11 residues. Trimming took 6 bases from V and 7 from J, leaving 9 bases between them. CDR3 region: CASSSTGGYTF. The CDR3 DNA follows: TGTGCCAGCAGTTCTACGGGTGGCTACACCTTC.

This clonotype was observed a handful of times. V gene TRBV7-9 combines with J gene TRBJ2-7; D call uncertain. This CDR3 region has 12 residues. Germline V gene sequence: CDR1 SEHNR, CDR2 FQNEAQ (reference sequence). Trimming cost V 2 bases and J 5 bases, with 7 bases left between them. The CDR3 is CASSLPPDEQYF. For the CDR3, the DNA is TGTGCCAGCAGCTTACCCCCCGACGAGCAGTACTTC. Combining the CDR3 with reference TRBV7-9 and TRBJ2-7 gives the whole variable domain DTGVSQNPRHKITKRGQNVTFRCDPISEHNRLYWYRQTLGQGPEFLTYFQNEAQLEKSRLLSDRFSAERPKGSFSTLEIQRTEQGDSAMYLCASSLPPDEQYFGPGTRLTVT.

This clonotype has ten or more counts. V is TRBV20-1 and J is TRBJ1-4; TRBD1 matches 9 bases. Germline V CDR1 and CDR2: DFQATT, SNEGSKA (reference sequence). The CDR3 loop spans 17 amino acids. J was trimmed by 5 bases and V by 1 base; bases with no gene match: 11. The CDR3 nucleotides read TGCAGTGCTAGAGGGTCAATATGGGACAGGGAAAATGAAAAACTGTTTTTT. It codes for CSARGSIWDRENEKLFF.

The V gene is TRBV29-1, the J gene TRBJ1-1; D is unresolved. Germline V gene data show CDR1 as SQVTM and CDR2 as ANQGSEA. The V end lost 4 bases, the J end lost 5 bases, and 14 bases lay between the germline ends. This CDR3 comprises 13 residues. CDR3 amino acids: CSVAIRKDTEAFF. The DNA for the CDR3 is TGCAGCGTTGCGATCCGTAAAGATACTGAAGCTTTCTTT.

The chain combines TRBV11-2 with TRBJ1-1, with a tentative D call TRBD1 (5 bases). V lost 4 bases to trimming and J lost 0 bases, with 12 bases between them. The CDR3 sequence is 15 residues long. Per the germline V gene, CDR1 is SGHAT and CDR2 is FQNNGV. As DNA, the CDR3 is TGTGCCAGCAGCTCAGCGGGGGGAATGAACACTGAAGCTTTCTTT. Encoded protein: CASSSAGGMNTEAFF. Together with reference TRBV11-2 and TRBJ1-1, the CDR3 gives the full variable domain: EAGVAQSPRYKIIEKRQSVAFWCNPISGHATLYWYQQILGQGPKLLIQFQNNGVVDDSQLPKDRFSAERLKGVDSTLKIQPAKLEDSAVYLCASSSAGGMNTEAFFGQGTRLTVV.

There are a few counts of this clonotype. V gene TRBV10-3 combines with J gene TRBJ2-5, with 14 bases fitting TRBD2. J lost 2 bases, V lost 7 bases, and 3 bases had no gene match. In germline, CDR1 is ENHRY, CDR2 SYGVKD. The CDR3 consists of 15 residues. The CDR3 is CAITRTSGGQETQYF. DNA of the CDR3: TGTGCCATCACTCGGACTAGCGGGGGGCAAGAGACCCAGTACTTC.

V is TRBV29-1 and J is TRBJ2-5, with D possibly TRBD1 on 5 matching bases. V lost 3 bases and J lost 5, with 16 bases in between. The CDR3 loop spans 14 amino acids. Germline CDR1 is SQVTM and CDR2 is ANQGSEA. CDR3 coding DNA: TGCAGCGTTGATCTGGCCAGGGCCTGGGAGACCCAGTACTTC. This gives the protein CSVDLARAWETQYF.

This clonotype was seen ten or more times. The genes are TRBV14 and TRBJ2-7; a possible D gene is TRBD1 (5 bases). V was shortened by 0 bases and J by 3 bases, with 15 bases between the two germline ends. There are 16 residues in the CDR3. Germline V CDR1 and CDR2: SGHDN, FVKESK. In nucleotides, the CDR3 is TGTGCCAGCAGCCAAGAGGGCAGGGTGGGTTTCTACGAGCAGTACTTC. It is translated as CASSQEGRVGFYEQYF.

This clonotype appeared many times. The genes are TRBV27 and TRBJ1-2; possibly TRBD1 for D (6 bases). This CDR3 has 14 amino acids. Trimming stripped 6 bases from V and 8 bases from J, with 19 bases between. Germline values: CDR1 MNHEY, CDR2 SMNVEV (reference sequence). The CDR3 nucleotides read TGTGCCAGCAGCCCCTCCGTGGGGGCGGGAGGCTACACCTTC. Translation gives CASSPSVGAGGYTF.

This clonotype occurred a few times. V and J are TRBV19 and TRBJ1-1; 9 nucleotides agree with TRBD1. The CDR3 covers 15 residues. From germline, CDR1 is LNHDA and CDR2 SQIVND (reference sequence). The V segment lost 1 base and the J segment 1 base; nucleotides outside the gene matches: 1. The CDR3 loop reads CASSIVQGANTEAFF. The CDR3 region has the DNA TGTGCCAGTAGTATAGTACAGGGGGCGAACACTGAAGCTTTCTTT.